This T cell receptor (beta chain) was documented in a study of response to subunit inactivated influenza vaccine. This clonotype was counted many times. This CDR3 is built from 16 residues. Unmatched junction bases numbered 14, after V lost 5 bases and J lost 6 bases. TCRdb re-derived calls from the RT-PCR reads in MiXCR, one entry per CDR3 protein. The profile shows some 570,000 distinct CDR3 sequences, 10% to 12% of them singletons. These data are also associated with another study on T cells expressing NK-cell markers. In that study: 5'RACE template switching built TCR beta cDNA with unique molecular identifiers. Repertoire data for TCR beta were derived from sorted T cells (CD3+CD56+NKG2C+, CD3+CD56+NKG2C- and CD3+CD56-NKG2C+). The CD3+CD56-NKG2C+ fraction was also led by these clonotypes in a few donors.

This receptor was taken from a man aged 50 to 59 who received an inactivated influenza vaccine. The input for sequencing was PBMCs from blood, taken on the day of vaccination. The chain uses TRBV12-3 or TRBV12-4 and TRBJ2-3; 7 bases align to TRBD2. The DNA for the CDR3 is TGTGCCAGCAGTCGGGGACTAACTTCTATTGCCGATACGCAGTATTTT. Amino acids: CASSRGLTSIADTQYF.